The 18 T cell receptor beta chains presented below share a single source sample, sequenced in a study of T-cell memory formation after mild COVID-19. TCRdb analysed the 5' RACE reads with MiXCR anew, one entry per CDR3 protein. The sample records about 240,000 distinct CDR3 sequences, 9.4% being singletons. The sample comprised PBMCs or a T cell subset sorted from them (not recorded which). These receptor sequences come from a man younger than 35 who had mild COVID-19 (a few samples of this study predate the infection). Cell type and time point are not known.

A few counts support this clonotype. This CDR3 reads CASRPWGPQETQYF. CDR3 DNA: TGTGCCAGCAGGCCCTGGGGGCCGCAAGAGACCCAGTACTTC. The rearrangement links TRBV6-5 to TRBJ2-5; D might be TRBD1 (6 bases). V was shortened by 6 bases and J by 2 bases, with 13 bases between the two germline ends. The germline V gene has CDR1 MNHEY and CDR2 SVGAGI. The CDR3 runs to 14 residues.

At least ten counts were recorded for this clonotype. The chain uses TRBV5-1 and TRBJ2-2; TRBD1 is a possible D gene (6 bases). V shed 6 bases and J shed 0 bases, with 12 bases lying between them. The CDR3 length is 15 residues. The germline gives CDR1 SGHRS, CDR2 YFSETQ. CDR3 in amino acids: CASTLRGSNTGELFF. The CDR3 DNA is TGCGCCAGCACCCTCAGGGGTTCGAACACCGGGGAGCTGTTTTTT.

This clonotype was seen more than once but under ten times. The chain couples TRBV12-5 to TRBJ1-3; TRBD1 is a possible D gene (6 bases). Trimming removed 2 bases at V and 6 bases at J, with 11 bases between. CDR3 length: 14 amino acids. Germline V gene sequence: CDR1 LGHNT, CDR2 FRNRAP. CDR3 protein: CASGLPRTANTIYF. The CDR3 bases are TGTGCTAGTGGTTTGCCTAGGACAGCAAACACCATATATTTT.

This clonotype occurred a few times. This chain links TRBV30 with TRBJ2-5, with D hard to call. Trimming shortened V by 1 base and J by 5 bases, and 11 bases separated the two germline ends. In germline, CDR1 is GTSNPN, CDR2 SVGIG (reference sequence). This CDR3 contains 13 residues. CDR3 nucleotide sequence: TGTGCCTGGAGTGACGGCAGTAGCGAGACCCAGTACTTC. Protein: CAWSDGSSETQYF.

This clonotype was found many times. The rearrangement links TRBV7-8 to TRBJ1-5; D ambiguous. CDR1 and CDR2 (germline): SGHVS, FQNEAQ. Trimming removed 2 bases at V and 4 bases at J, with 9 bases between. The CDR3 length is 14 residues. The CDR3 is CASSLMYGNQPQHF. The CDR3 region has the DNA TGTGCCAGCAGCTTAATGTACGGTAATCAGCCCCAGCATTTT.

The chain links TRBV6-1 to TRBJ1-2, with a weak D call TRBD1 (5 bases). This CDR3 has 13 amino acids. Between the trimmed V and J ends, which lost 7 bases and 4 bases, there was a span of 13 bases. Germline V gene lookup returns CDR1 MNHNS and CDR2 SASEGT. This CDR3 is CASTERGPYGYTF. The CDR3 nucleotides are TGTGCCAGCACCGAACGGGGACCCTATGGCTACACCTTC.

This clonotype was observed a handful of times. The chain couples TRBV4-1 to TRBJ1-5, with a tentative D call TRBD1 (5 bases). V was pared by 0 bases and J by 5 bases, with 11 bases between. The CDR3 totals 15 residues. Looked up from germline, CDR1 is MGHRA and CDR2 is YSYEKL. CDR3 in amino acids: CASSQDMTVDQPQHF. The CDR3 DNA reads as TGCGCCAGCAGCCAAGATATGACAGTCGATCAGCCCCAGCATTTT.

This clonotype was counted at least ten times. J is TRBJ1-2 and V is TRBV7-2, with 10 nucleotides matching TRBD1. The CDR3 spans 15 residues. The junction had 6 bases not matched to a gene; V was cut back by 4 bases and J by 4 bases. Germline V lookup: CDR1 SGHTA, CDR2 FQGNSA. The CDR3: CASSSQTGGFYGYTF. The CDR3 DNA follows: TGTGCCAGCAGCTCTCAGACAGGGGGCTTCTATGGCTACACCTTC.

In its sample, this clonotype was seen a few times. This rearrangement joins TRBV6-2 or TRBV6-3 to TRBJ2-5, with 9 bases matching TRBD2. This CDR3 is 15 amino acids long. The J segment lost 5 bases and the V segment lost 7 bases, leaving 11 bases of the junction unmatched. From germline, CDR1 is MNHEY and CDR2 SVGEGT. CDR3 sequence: CASTGASGGLETQYF. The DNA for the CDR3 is TGTGCCAGCACCGGAGCGAGCGGGGGGCTGGAGACCCAGTACTTC.

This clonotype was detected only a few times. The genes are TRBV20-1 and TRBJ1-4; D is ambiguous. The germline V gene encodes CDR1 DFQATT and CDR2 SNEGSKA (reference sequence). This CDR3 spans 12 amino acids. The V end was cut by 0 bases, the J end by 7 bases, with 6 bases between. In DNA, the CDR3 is TGCAGTGCTAGAGATCCCCCTGAAAAACTGTTTTTT. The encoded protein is CSARDPPEKLFF.

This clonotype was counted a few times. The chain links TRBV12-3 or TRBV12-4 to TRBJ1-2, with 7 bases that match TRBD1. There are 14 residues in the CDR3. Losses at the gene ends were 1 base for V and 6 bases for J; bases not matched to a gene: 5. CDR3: CASSLGPGGDGYTF. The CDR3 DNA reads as TGTGCCAGCAGTTTAGGCCCAGGGGGGGATGGCTACACCTTC.

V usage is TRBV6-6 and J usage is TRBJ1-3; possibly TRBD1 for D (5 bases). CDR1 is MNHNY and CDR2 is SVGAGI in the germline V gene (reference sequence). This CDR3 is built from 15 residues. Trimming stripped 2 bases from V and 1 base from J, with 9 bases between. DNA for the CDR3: TGTGCCAGCAGTTACAGCGGGGCTTCTGGAAACACCATATATTTT. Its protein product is CASSYSGASGNTIYF.

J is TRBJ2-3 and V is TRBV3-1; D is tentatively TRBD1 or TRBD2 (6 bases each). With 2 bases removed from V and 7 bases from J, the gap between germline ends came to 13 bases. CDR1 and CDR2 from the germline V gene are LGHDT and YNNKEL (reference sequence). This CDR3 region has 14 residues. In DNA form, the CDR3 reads TGTGCCAGCAGCCAACGGGGGCTAGCGAATACGCAGTATTTT. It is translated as CASSQRGLANTQYF.

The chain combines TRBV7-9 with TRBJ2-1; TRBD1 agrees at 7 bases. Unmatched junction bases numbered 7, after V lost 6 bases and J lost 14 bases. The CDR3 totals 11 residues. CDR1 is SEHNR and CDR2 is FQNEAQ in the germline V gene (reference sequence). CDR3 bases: TGTGCCAGCAGACAGGGGACAGCGGAGTTCTTC. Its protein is CASRQGTAEFF.

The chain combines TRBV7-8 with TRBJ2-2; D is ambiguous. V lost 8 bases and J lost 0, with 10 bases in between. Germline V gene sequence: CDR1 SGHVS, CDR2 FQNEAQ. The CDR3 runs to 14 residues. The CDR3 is CASSTLANTGELFF. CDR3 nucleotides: TGTGCCAGCTCGACTCTCGCGAACACCGGGGAGCTGTTTTTT.

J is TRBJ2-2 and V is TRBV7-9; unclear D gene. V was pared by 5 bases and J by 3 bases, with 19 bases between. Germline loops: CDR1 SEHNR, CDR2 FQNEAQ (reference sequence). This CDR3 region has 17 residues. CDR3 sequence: CASSQIPGRGDTGELFF. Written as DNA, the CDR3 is TGTGCCAGCAGCCAAATCCCGGGCCGTGGCGACACCGGGGAGCTGTTTTTT.

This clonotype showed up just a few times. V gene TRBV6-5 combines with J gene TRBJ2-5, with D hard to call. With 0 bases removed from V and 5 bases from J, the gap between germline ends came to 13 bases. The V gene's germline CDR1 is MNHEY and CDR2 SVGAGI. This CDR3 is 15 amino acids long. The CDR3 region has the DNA TGTGCCAGCAGTTACTCTAGTGGGTTGGGTGAGACCCAGTACTTC. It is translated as CASSYSSGLGETQYF.

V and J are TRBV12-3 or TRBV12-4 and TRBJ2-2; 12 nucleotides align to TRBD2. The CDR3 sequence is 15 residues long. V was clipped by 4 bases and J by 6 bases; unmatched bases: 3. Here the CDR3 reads CASSWTSGVAGELFF. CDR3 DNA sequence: TGTGCCAGCAGTTGGACTAGCGGGGTAGCCGGGGAGCTGTTTTTT.